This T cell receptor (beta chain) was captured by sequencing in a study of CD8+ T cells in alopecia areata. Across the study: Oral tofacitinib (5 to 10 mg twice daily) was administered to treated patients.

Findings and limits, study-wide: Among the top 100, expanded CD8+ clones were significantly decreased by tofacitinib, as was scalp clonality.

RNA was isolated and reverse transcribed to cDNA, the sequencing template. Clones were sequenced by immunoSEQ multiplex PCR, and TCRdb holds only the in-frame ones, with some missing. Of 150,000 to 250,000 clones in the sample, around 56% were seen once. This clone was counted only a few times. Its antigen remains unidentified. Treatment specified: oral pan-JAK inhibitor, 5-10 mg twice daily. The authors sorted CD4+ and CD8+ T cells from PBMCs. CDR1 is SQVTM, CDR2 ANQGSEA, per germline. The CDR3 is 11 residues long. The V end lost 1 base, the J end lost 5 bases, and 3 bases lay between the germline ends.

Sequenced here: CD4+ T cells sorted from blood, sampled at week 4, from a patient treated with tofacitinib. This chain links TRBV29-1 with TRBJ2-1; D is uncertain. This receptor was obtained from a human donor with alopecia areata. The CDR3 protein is CSVEGDNEQFF. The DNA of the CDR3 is TGCAGCGTTGAAGGGGACAATGAGCAGTTCTTC.